This entry lists 23 T cell receptor beta chains sequenced from one sample in a study of cytomegalovirus exposure and HLA in healthy donors. 60 Vbeta and 13 Jbeta primers were used in PCR. The table came from immunoSEQ multiplex PCR; TCRdb's copy has only in-frame clones and leaves some out. The sample has roughly 180,000 clones, 65% to 85% seen once. The material sequenced was PBMCs. Receptor source: a woman aged 45-65 years in good health and CMV-seropositive.

The chain joins TRBV19 to TRBJ2-3; 7 bases fit TRBD1. The CDR3 has 14 amino acids. Trimming took 6 bases from V and 2 from J; bases not matched to a gene: 5. CDR1 and CDR2 (germline): LNHDA, SQIVND (reference sequence). The CDR3 region is CASRLQGPTDTQYF. CDR3 sequence (DNA): TGTGCCAGTAGACTACAGGGGCCCACAGATACGCAGTATTTT.

J is TRBJ2-5 and V is TRBV4-1; 7 nucleotides agree with TRBD2. Germline CDR1 reads MGHRA; CDR2 reads YSYEKL. With V trimmed by 3 bases and J by 5 bases, 9 bases remained unmatched. The CDR3 has 15 amino acids. CDR3 protein: CASSQGRAPGETQYF. CDR3 DNA: TGCGCCAGCAGCCAGGGGAGGGCCCCCGGGGAGACCCAGTACTTC.

This chain uses TRBV28 with TRBJ1-4; TRBD1 agrees at 11 bases. The germline gives CDR1 MDHEN, CDR2 SYDVKM. After removal of 10 bases from V and 8 bases from J, the junction contained 6 bases not matched to a gene. The CDR3 totals 13 residues. CDR3 residues: CAKTGQGDEKLFF. The CDR3 coding sequence is TGTGCCAAGACGGGACAGGGGGACGAAAAACTGTTTTTT. Complete variable domain (other parts from reference TRBV28 and TRBJ1-4): DVKVTQSSRYLVKRTGEKVFLECVQDMDHENMFWYRQDPGLGLRLIYFSYDVKMKEKGDIPEGYSVSREKKERFSLILESASTNQTSMYLCAKTGQGDEKLFFGSGTQLSVL.

This clone came up once. This rearrangement joins TRBV27 to TRBJ2-7, with 7 bases fitting TRBD1. Germline V gene data show CDR1 as MNHEY and CDR2 as SMNVEV (reference sequence). The trim removed 4 bases at V and 0 bases at J, leaving 6 bases unmatched. CDR3 size: 15 residues. CDR3 protein: CASSSPGQNSYEQYF. For the CDR3, the DNA is TGTGCCAGCAGTTCTCCGGGACAGAACTCCTACGAGCAGTACTTC.

V gene TRBV7-2 combines with J gene TRBJ1-5, with 10 bases lining up with TRBD1. Germline CDR1 SGHTA, CDR2 FQGNSA. V was pared by 8 bases and J by 4 bases, with 14 bases of the junction left unmatched. This CDR3 has 17 residues. CDR3 coding DNA: TGTGCCAGCGCCCCAGGGACAGGGGTTTCCGGGAATCAGCCCCAGCATTTT. Translated: CASAPGTGVSGNQPQHF.

This clone was seen only once. This chain joins TRBV9 and TRBJ2-3, with 8 positions matching TRBD2. CDR3 length: 15 amino acids. V shed 0 bases and J 1 base; nucleotides not matched to a gene: 1. Germline lookup yields CDR1 SGDLS and CDR2 YYNGEE. CDR3 sequence reads: CASSVGGGRTDTQYF. The CDR3 DNA reads as TGTGCCAGCAGCGTAGGCGGGGGGCGCACAGATACGCAGTATTTT.

The J gene is TRBJ2-5, the V gene TRBV7-2; possible D gene TRBD2, 6 bases. The J call may be wrong; the DNA end is better matched by TRBJ2-7. There are 14 residues in the CDR3. The germline gives CDR1 SGHTA, CDR2 FQGNSA. As DNA, the CDR3 is TGTGCCAGCAGCTCCCGGCCGGGGGTGGGCGAGCAGTACTTC. Amino acids: CASSSRPGVGEQYF.

This chain connects TRBV21-1 to TRBJ1-1; the table's D call TRBD1 went unverified against the DNA. TRBV21-1 is tagged as a pseudogene. CDR3 size: 19 residues. The CDR3 DNA reads TGTGCCAGCAGCCCCGAGACAGGGTACTCGATTTGGCACGTCACTGAAGCTTTCTTT. Translation: CASSPETGYSIWHVTEAFF.

The genes are TRBV28 and TRBJ1-1; D is possibly TRBD1 (5 bases). The CDR3 is 12 amino acids. Germline CDR1 reads MDHEN; CDR2 reads SYDVKM. The germline V and J ends were trimmed by 5 bases and 11 bases, with 15 bases remaining between them. For the CDR3, the DNA is TGTGCCAGCAGTCCGCTGAAGGAGGGGGCTTTCTTT. Translated, it gives CASSPLKEGAFF.

This sequence joins TRBV5-1 and TRBJ2-5; the match to TRBD2 covers 12 bases. The CDR3 is made up of 18 amino acids. Germline V lookup: CDR1 SGHRS, CDR2 YFSETQ. Trimming at V came to 0 bases and at J to 2 bases, leaving 8 bases not matched to a gene. The CDR3 region has the DNA TGCGCCAGCAGCTTGGTAACTAGCGGGGGGAGACCTCAAGAGACCCAGTACTTC. It yields the protein CASSLVTSGGRPQETQYF.

Details on this clone: The sample carries other DNA sequences with the same CDR3. V gene TRBV28 combines with J gene TRBJ1-2; D not resolved. V was clipped by 10 bases and J by 6 bases, with 27 bases between them. Germline CDR1 is MDHEN and CDR2 is SYDVKM. The CDR3 is 16 amino acids. The chain's CDR3 is CATQSPPGEGRDGYTF. In DNA form, the CDR3 reads TGTGCCACTCAGTCTCCGCCGGGAGAAGGAAGGGATGGCTACACCTTC.

The rearrangement links TRBV2 to TRBJ2-3, with 8 bases lining up with TRBD2. The length of the CDR3 is 15 residues. V gave up 1 base and J gave up 8 bases; unmatched junction bases: 8. The germline gives CDR1 SNHLY, CDR2 FYNNEI. CDR3 residues: CASSEESVAGITQYF. Written as DNA, the CDR3 is TGTGCCAGCAGTGAAGAGTCGGTAGCGGGGATTACGCAGTATTTT.

In its sample, this clone was seen once. Other DNA variants within this sample encode the same CDR3. This sequence joins TRBV10-3 and TRBJ1-2, with TRBD1 matching 11 bases. The CDR3 runs 13 residues. V trimming: 6 bases; J trimming: 6 bases; junction bases outside the gene matches: 3. The germline V gene encodes CDR1 ENHRY and CDR2 SYGVKD. CDR3 loop: CAISGTGGHGYTF. The CDR3 nucleotides are TGTGCCATCAGCGGGACAGGGGGTCATGGCTACACCTTC.

V usage is TRBV18 and J usage is TRBJ1-2, with D unclear. CDR1 and CDR2 from the germline V gene are KGHSH and LQKENI. This CDR3 has 13 residues. V was shortened by 3 bases and J by 2 bases, with 7 bases between the two germline ends. CDR3 nucleotides: TGTGCCAGCTCACCTCCCAGAAACTATGGCTACACCTTC. Its protein product is CASSPPRNYGYTF.

V is TRBV6-5 and J is TRBJ2-3; D perhaps matches TRBD1 (7 bases). The CDR3 sequence is 14 residues long. From germline, CDR1 is MNHEY and CDR2 SVGAGI. With 6 bases removed from V and 2 bases from J, the gap between germline ends came to 12 bases. Here the CDR3 DNA reads TGTGCCAGCAGGGAGGGACAGATCACAGATACGCAGTATTTT. Translation: CASREGQITDTQYF.

The chain is built from TRBV27 and TRBJ2-7, with 8 bases aligning to TRBD1. Germline assignment: CDR1 MNHEY and CDR2 SMNVEV (reference sequence). The CDR3 sequence is 14 residues long. V was clipped by 3 bases and J by 1 base; unmatched bases: 2. CDR3 coding DNA: TGTGCCAGCAGTTTCAGGGGGCAGTCCTACGAGCAGTACTTC. It encodes CASSFRGQSYEQYF.

This rearrangement joins TRBV28 to TRBJ1-2; 12 bases are shared with TRBD1. CDR1 MDHEN and CDR2 SYDVKM come from the germline V gene. The CDR3 length is 13 residues. V lost 5 bases, J lost 8 bases, and 3 bases stayed unmatched. The CDR3 nucleotides are TGTGCCAGCAGTAGGGACAGGGGGCACGGCTACACCTTC. Translation gives CASSRDRGHGYTF.

This clone was seen more than once but under ten times. The CDR3 sequence is CASSVAANYGYTF. The CDR3 DNA reads TGCGCCAGCAGTGTAGCAGCCAACTATGGCTACACCTTC. The chain couples TRBV5-1 to TRBJ1-2; D remains unclear. The V gene's germline CDR1 is SGHRS and CDR2 YFSETQ. The CDR3 runs to 13 residues. The V end lost 5 bases, the J end lost 2 bases, and 10 bases lay between the germline ends. The whole variable domain, remainder taken from reference TRBV5-1 and TRBJ1-2, is KAGVTQTPRYLIKTRGQQVTLSCSPISGHRSVSWYQQTPGQGLQFLFEYFSETQRNKGNFPGRFSGRQFSNSRSEMNVSTLELGDSALYLCASSVAANYGYTFGSGTRLTVV.

The rearrangement uses TRBV15 and TRBJ2-5, with TRBD2 identical over 10 bases. The CDR3 loop spans 17 amino acids. CDR1 LNHNV and CDR2 YYDKDF come from the germline V gene (reference sequence). Trimming cost V 6 bases and J 2 bases; bases outside gene matches: 12. The DNA of the CDR3 is TGTGCCACCAGTCCAGCTGCGGGACTAGCGTTTCAAGAGACCCAGTACTTC. Translated: CATSPAAGLAFQETQYF.

The gene calls are TRBV18 and TRBJ1-1; D uncertain. Trimming pared 0 bases from V and 0 bases from J, leaving 5 bases between. The CDR3 is made up of 14 amino acids. CDR1 and CDR2 (germline): KGHSH, LQKENI. This CDR3 is CASSPPSLNTEAFF. The DNA for the CDR3 is TGTGCCAGCTCACCACCCTCCCTGAACACTGAAGCTTTCTTT.

The chain uses TRBV27 and TRBJ1-1, with a weak D call TRBD1 (5 bases). This CDR3 is built from 14 residues. Germline CDR1 and CDR2: MNHEY and SMNVEV (reference sequence). Trimming took 6 bases from V and 5 from J, leaving 16 bases between them. The CDR3 protein is CASSQRSSGTEAFF. The CDR3 coding sequence is TGTGCCAGCAGCCAGAGGAGTTCAGGGACTGAAGCTTTCTTT.

This chain connects TRBV6-5 to TRBJ1-1, with D perhaps matching TRBD1 (6 bases). V was shortened by 8 bases and J by 1 base, with 14 bases between the two germline ends. The CDR3 sequence is 14 residues long. From germline, CDR1 is MNHEY and CDR2 SVGAGI. This chain's CDR3 is CASFQNRANTEAFF. CDR3 nucleotide sequence: TGTGCCAGCTTCCAAAACAGGGCGAACACTGAAGCTTTCTTT.

This chain joins TRBV11-1 and TRBJ2-5; 7 bases line up with TRBD2. The V gene's germline CDR1 is SGHAT and CDR2 FQDESV (reference sequence). This CDR3 comprises 16 residues. V gave up 4 bases and J gave up 0 bases; unmatched junction bases: 8. CDR3 sequence: CASSYSRGDYQETQYF. DNA of the CDR3: TGTGCCAGCAGCTATTCCCGGGGGGATTACCAAGAGACCCAGTACTTC.